The rows below give T cell receptor beta chains drawn from one sample of a study of T cell repertoires in cytomegalovirus infection. TCRdb ran MiXCR on the reads and lists one entry per CDR3 protein. The sample shows some 150,000 distinct CDR3 sequences, about 31% of them seen only once. Antigens for these TCRs are unknown. Sequencing was performed on CD8+ T cells from cultured PBMCs, taken from culture after CMV antigen stimulation. Receptor source: a human donor in good health (CMV status not recorded). Some clones in this sample may be carry-over from other donors' samples. Each CDR3 is given with its conserved first and last residue. D genes are given only for firm matches. The listing skips clone size in some rows; elsewhere it reads once, few, many or a size class.

clone size	V gene	J gene	D gene	CDR3 DNA	CDR3 protein
many	TRBV11-3	TRBJ2-1	-	TGTGCCAGCAGCTTAGTAGAAATGGATGAGCAGTTCTTC	CASSLVEMDEQFF
few	TRBV13	TRBJ2-1	TRBD1	TGTGCCAGCAGCTTGGGACAGGGAGGGGGTGAGCAGTTCTTC	CASSLGQGGGEQFF
-	TRBV5-5	TRBJ1-3	-	TGTGCCAGCAGCTTCAACCAGCGGGAGGGCGGAAACACCATATATTTT	CASSFNQREGGNTIYF
-	TRBV29-1	TRBJ1-1	-	TGCAGCGTTGCGGGGGGCCCTGAAGCTTTCTTT	CSVAGGPEAFF
-	TRBV29-1	TRBJ1-1	TRBD1	TGCAGCGTTGCGGACAGGTTGACTGAAGCTTTCTTT	CSVADRLTEAFF
-	TRBV6-5	TRBJ2-1	-	TGTGCCAGCAGTTACTCGACCCCTCGACTAGAGGGGTCCTACAATGAGCAGTTCTTC	CASSYSTPRLEGSYNEQFF
-	TRBV12-3/TRBV12-4	TRBJ1-1	-	TGTGCCAGCAGTGGGGTCACTGAAGCTTTCTTT	CASSGVTEAFF
many	TRBV24-1	TRBJ1-5	TRBD1	TGTGCCACCAGTGATTCGAGGGACAGCAATAGCAATCAGCCCCAGCATTTT	CATSDSRDSNSNQPQHF
many	TRBV7-8	TRBJ2-5	-	TGTGCCAGCAGCTTATTTCCGGGGCGGGAGACCCAGTACTTC	CASSLFPGRETQYF
-	TRBV19	TRBJ2-4	TRBD1	TGTGCCAGTAGTATAGACAGGGGGCAGGATCGTAGTAACATTCAGTACTTC	CASSIDRGQDRSNIQYF
few	TRBV15	TRBJ1-1	-	TGTGCCACCAGCAGAGTAATGTTTAACACTGAAGCTTTCTTT	CATSRVMFNTEAFF
few	TRBV12-3/TRBV12-4	TRBJ1-4	TRBD1	TGTGCCAGCAGTTTGACAGGGGTTAATGAAAAACTGTTTTTT	CASSLTGVNEKLFF
-	TRBV7-3	TRBJ2-3	TRBD2	TGTGCCAGCTTCCCGAGCGGGGGGGCGACAGATACGCAGTATTTT	CASFPSGGATDTQYF
many	TRBV12-3/TRBV12-4	TRBJ1-2	TRBD1	TGTGCCAGCAGCCCCGGGACAGGGAACTATGGCTACACCTTC	CASSPGTGNYGYTF
-	TRBV7-9	TRBJ2-7	-	TGTGCCAGCAGTCCCGTTTATGGCTACGAGCAGTACTTC	CASSPVYGYEQYF
few	TRBV28	TRBJ1-1	-	TGTGCCAGCAGTTTACACTCGGGGAACACTGAAGCTTTCTTT	CASSLHSGNTEAFF
-	TRBV7-3	TRBJ2-3	-	TGTGCCAGCAGCAAAGGACTGACTAGCACAGATACGCAGTATTTT	CASSKGLTSTDTQYF
-	TRBV12-3/TRBV12-4	TRBJ2-5	-	TGTGCCAGCAGTTTACGGGGTGACTGGGGGACCCAGTACTTC	CASSLRGDWGTQYF
-	TRBV12-3/TRBV12-4	TRBJ2-1	-	TGTGCCAGCAGCTCTAGTGGACGGCAGTTCTTC	CASSSSGRQFF
few	TRBV2	TRBJ1-2	-	TGTGCCAGCAGTGGGGGGGTTCACGGCTACACCTTC	CASSGGVHGYTF
-	TRBV5-4	TRBJ2-7	-	TGTGCCAGCAGGCCAGTAGGCGGGCCCACCGAGCAGTACTTC	CASRPVGGPTEQYF
many	TRBV7-6	TRBJ2-3	-	TGTGCCAGCACAGGGGAGGGGACAGATACGCAGTATTTT	CASTGEGTDTQYF
once	TRBV6-2/TRBV6-3	TRBJ1-1	-	TGTGCCAGCACGCCCGGAACTGAAGCTTTCTTT	CASTPGTEAFF
-	TRBV19	TRBJ2-5	TRBD1	TGTGCCAGTAGTGTATGGACAGGAACTGAGGGAGAGACCCAGTACTTC	CASSVWTGTEGETQYF
-	TRBV6-8	TRBJ2-2	-	TGTGCCAGCAGACGTGGGCCCCCCGGGGAGCTGTTTTTT	CASRRGPPGELFF
few	TRBV20-1	TRBJ2-7	-	TGCAGTGCTAGAGATTCGGGACGGACCTACGAGCAGTACTTC	CSARDSGRTYEQYF
-	TRBV6-5	TRBJ1-2	-	TGTGCCAGCAGTTACTCCAGGGGATCGCTTGGCTACACCTTC	CASSYSRGSLGYTF
-	TRBV7-9	TRBJ2-2	-	TGTGCCAGCAGCCCAGACCTTACAATCACCGGGGAGCTGTTTTTT	CASSPDLTITGELFF
few	TRBV7-9	TRBJ1-6	-	TGTGCCAGCAGCTTATCCTCCCCGGTGGGCAATTCACCCCTCCACTTT	CASSLSSPVGNSPLHF
-	TRBV2	TRBJ1-5	TRBD1	TGTGCCAGCAGGGGAACCGGGACAGGACCCGATGGGGATCAGCCCCAGCATTTT	CASRGTGTGPDGDQPQHF
-	TRBV27	TRBJ2-1	TRBD1	TGTGCCAGCAGTTTAGCGGGACAGGGGTTTGAGCAGTTCTTC	CASSLAGQGFEQFF
-	TRBV19	TRBJ2-1	TRBD2	TGTGCCAGTAGTATGTCGAGTAGCGGGGAAAGCTCCTACAATGAGCAGTTCTTC	CASSMSSSGESSYNEQFF
-	TRBV11-1	TRBJ1-1	-	TGTGCCAGCAGCTTAGAGCCGGGGGAGTACACTGAAGCTTTCTTT	CASSLEPGEYTEAFF
-	TRBV6-2/TRBV6-3	TRBJ1-1	-	TGTGCCAGCAGTTATATCCCTCAGTTCGAGTACACTGAAGCTTTCTTT	CASSYIPQFEYTEAFF
-	TRBV6-6	TRBJ2-3	TRBD2	TGTGCCAGCAGTGCTAGCGGGGACTACACAGATACGCAGTATTTT	CASSASGDYTDTQYF
-	TRBV20-1	TRBJ2-4	TRBD2	TGCAGTGCTAGAGCCGGGACTAGCGGGAGGTCGGCCATTCAGTACTTC	CSARAGTSGRSAIQYF
-	TRBV7-6	TRBJ1-4	TRBD1	TGTGCCAGCAGCACTGACAGGGGGCGGAGTGAAAAACTGTTTTTT	CASSTDRGRSEKLFF
few	TRBV12-3/TRBV12-4	TRBJ2-1	-	TGTGCCAGCAAACCGGACCACTACAATGAGCAGTTCTTC	CASKPDHYNEQFF
-	TRBV11-2	TRBJ2-5	TRBD1	TGTGCCAGCAGCCTGGGACAGGGCATAGAGACCCAGTACTTC	CASSLGQGIETQYF
many	TRBV12-3/TRBV12-4	TRBJ1-4	TRBD1	TGTGCCAGCAGTAGCTCCGGGACAGGGATTGAAAAACTGTTTTTT	CASSSSGTGIEKLFF
many	TRBV7-8	TRBJ1-1	-	TGTGCCAGCAGCTTAAGAATCGCAGGGGTTGAAGCTTTCTTT	CASSLRIAGVEAFF
-	TRBV7-9	TRBJ2-7	-	TGTGCCAGCAGCTCGTGGATAGCGGACAGCTCCTACGAGCAGTACTTC	CASSSWIADSSYEQYF
few	TRBV23-1	TRBJ2-7	TRBD2	TGCGCCAGCAGTCAATTTCTAGCGGGGGCCCGGGCCGAGCAGTACTTC	CASSQFLAGARAEQYF
-	TRBV3-1	TRBJ2-4	-	TGTGCCAGCAGCCAAGAGGCAGGGTTGTACTTC	CASSQEAGLYF
-	TRBV12-3/TRBV12-4	TRBJ1-1	-	TGTGCCAGCAGTTTCCGCCCGAACACTGAAGCTTTCTTT	CASSFRPNTEAFF
-	TRBV7-6	TRBJ2-5	-	TGTGCCAGCAGCTTAAATGGACCCCCCGGAGGGACCCAGTACTTC	CASSLNGPPGGTQYF
few	TRBV14	TRBJ1-5	-	TGTGCCAGCAGCCAAGATACCGGGCAGCCCCAGCATTTT	CASSQDTGQPQHF